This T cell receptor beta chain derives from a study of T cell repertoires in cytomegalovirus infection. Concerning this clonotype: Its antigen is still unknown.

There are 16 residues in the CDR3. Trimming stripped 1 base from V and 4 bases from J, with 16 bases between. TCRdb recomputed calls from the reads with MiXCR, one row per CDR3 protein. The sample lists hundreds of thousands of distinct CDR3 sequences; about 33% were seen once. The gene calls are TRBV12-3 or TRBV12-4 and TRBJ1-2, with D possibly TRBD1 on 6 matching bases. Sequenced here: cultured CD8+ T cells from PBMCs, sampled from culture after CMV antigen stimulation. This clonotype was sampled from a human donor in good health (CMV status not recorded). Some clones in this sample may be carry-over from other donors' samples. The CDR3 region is CASSLGGRGHSYGYTF. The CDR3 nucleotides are TGTGCCAGCAGTTTAGGGGGGCGGGGGCATTCCTATGGCTACACCTTC.